This T cell receptor beta chain was captured by sequencing in a study of CD8 T cells in ankylosing spondylitis. General study results and limits: About eight highly homologous variants made up a TCR beta motif that seemed to typify ankylosing spondylitis blood. Prior work had noted some motif variants in reactive arthritis blood and synovial fluid.

The TCR beta libraries were generated through quantitative 5'-RACE incorporating molecular barcodes. Each CDR3 protein gets one entry after TCRdb re-called the 5' RACE reads with MiXCR. The table records under 300,000 distinct CDR3 sequences, under 20% of them present only once. The CDR3 has 14 amino acids. Germline-derived CDR1 and CDR2 are SQVTM and ANQGSEA. V was trimmed by 5 bases and J by 2 bases, leaving 14 bases between them. This clonotype has a count of ten or more. What it binds is unknown. The chain carries TRBV29-1 and TRBJ2-3; no clear D gene. The sequenced sample was blood, either unsorted or a sorted T cell fraction (not recorded which). This TCR was sampled from a male donor with ankylosing spondylitis or in good health (not recorded which). The CDR3 DNA sequence: TGCAGCGTTACAATCCAAGGATCCACAGATACGCAGTATTTT. Translating it yields CSVTIQGSTDTQYF.